This T cell receptor (beta chain) was observed in a study of human T cells and chemical hapten exposure. Study conclusions and caveats: In comparison with controls, expanded TCRs gave rise to a significantly larger number of large CDR3 similarity clusters.

This clonotype appeared a few times. What it binds is not known. Authors' processing steps: TCRs per sample had a median of approximately 100,000 and ranged from 23,224 to 690,600. TCRdb independently ran MiXCR on the RACE reads; one entry per CDR3 protein. These V and J calls derive from TCRdb rather than the authors' analysis. This repertoire shows about 92,000 distinct CDR3 sequences, approximately 10% found once; its top ten account for 0.8% to 1.2%. Time point specified: patch test 3, about 24 weeks after DPC sensitization. Documented treatment: therapeutic diphenylcyclopropenone sensitization with weekly scalp DPC. V shed 3 bases and J shed 3 bases, with 11 bases lying between them. The CDR3 covers 13 residues. Germline V gene data show CDR1 as SQVTM and CDR2 as ANQGSEA.

The source material was whole blood, sampled in connection with sensitization to the hapten diphenylcyclopropenone (DPC). This clonotype was sampled from a woman younger than 45 with alopecia areata. Some clones in this sample may be carry-over from other donors' samples. The gene calls are TRBV29-1 and TRBJ1-2; no clear D gene. The CDR3 spells CSVDVGSDYGYTF. CDR3 coding DNA: TGCAGCGTTGACGTGGGAAGTGACTATGGCTACACCTTC.